One and the same sample provided the 21 T cell receptor beta chains below, sequenced in a study of blood T cell repertoires in COVID-19. The repertoire was sequenced with immunoSEQ multiplex PCR; TCRdb's copy has only in-frame clones and lacks some. The table has approximately 280,000 clones, 80% to 95% seen once; the top ten hold roughly 6.8%. Sequencing was done on a sample of peripheral blood. The receptors here all came from a woman aged 25 to 39 with COVID-19, enrolled during active disease.

The chain employs TRBV11-2 and TRBJ1-3, with 8 bases identical to TRBD1. There are 14 residues in the CDR3. Trimming at V came to 6 bases and at J to 6 bases, leaving 7 bases not matched to a gene. Germline V CDR1 and CDR2: SGHAT, FQNNGV. CDR3 amino acids: CASSYDRGENTIYF. Written as DNA, the CDR3 is TGTGCCAGCAGTTACGACAGGGGTGAAAACACCATATATTTT.

V is TRBV11-2 and J is TRBJ2-7; perhaps TRBD1 as D (5 bases). V was shortened by 3 bases and J by 0 bases, with 15 bases between the two germline ends. The CDR3 totals 16 residues. Germline V lookup: CDR1 SGHAT, CDR2 FQNNGV. The CDR3 here is CASSFPPQGNSYEQYF. As DNA, the CDR3 is TGTGCCAGCAGCTTTCCACCCCAGGGAAACTCCTACGAGCAGTACTTC.

The V and J genes are TRBV7-9 and TRBJ1-5; D call uncertain. Trimming cost V 2 bases and J 7 bases, with 6 bases left between them. Germline V lookup: CDR1 SEHNR, CDR2 FQNEAQ (reference sequence). The CDR3 sequence is 12 residues long. This CDR3 is CASSLREQPQHF. In DNA form, the CDR3 reads TGTGCCAGCAGCTTACGCGAACAGCCCCAGCATTTT.

The chain couples TRBV13 to TRBJ1-2; TRBD1 might be the D (5 bases). V was shortened by 5 bases and J by 4 bases, with 14 bases between the two germline ends. CDR3 length: 14 amino acids. CDR1 and CDR2 from the germline V gene are PRHDT and FYEKMQ (reference sequence). For the CDR3, the DNA is TGTGCCAGCAGCCCCAGGGTGTTGGGCTATGGCTACACCTTC. Translating gives CASSPRVLGYGYTF.

V is TRBV7-8 and J is TRBJ2-7; D unclear. Germline V lookup: CDR1 SGHVS, CDR2 FQNEAQ. The CDR3 consists of 11 residues. Trimming removed 5 bases at V and 2 bases at J, with 4 bases between. CDR3 protein: CASSPTYEQYF. In DNA form, the CDR3 reads TGTGCCAGCAGCCCCACCTACGAGCAGTACTTC.

The chain is built from TRBV28 and TRBJ2-1; 8 bases match TRBD2. J was trimmed by 3 bases and V by 5 bases; bases with no gene match: 12. The germline gives CDR1 MDHEN, CDR2 SYDVKM. The CDR3 contains 17 residues. CDR3 amino acids: CASSRLAPELYYNEQFF. The CDR3 DNA follows: TGTGCCAGCAGTCGACTAGCGCCCGAATTATACTACAATGAGCAGTTCTTC.

The chain employs TRBV9 and TRBJ2-2; D uncertain. Germline-derived CDR1 and CDR2 are SGDLS and YYNGEE. The CDR3 is made up of 15 amino acids. Trimming pared 0 bases from V and 2 bases from J, leaving 8 bases between. The CDR3 protein is CASSVARSNTGELFF. Written as DNA, the CDR3 is TGTGCCAGCAGCGTAGCCCGTTCCAACACCGGGGAGCTGTTTTTT.

The V call is TRBV4-2, the J call TRBJ2-3, with 8 positions matching TRBD2. Trimming at V came to 1 base and at J to 5 bases, leaving 5 bases not matched to a gene. The CDR3 length is 15 residues. Per germline, CDR1 LGHNA and CDR2 YNFKEQ. The CDR3 loop is CASSQGAGEVDTQYF. In nucleotides, the CDR3 is TGTGCCAGCAGCCAAGGAGCGGGAGAGGTAGATACGCAGTATTTT.

The genes are TRBV7-2 and TRBJ2-2; 7 bases agree with TRBD2. This CDR3 comprises 15 residues. Losses at the gene ends were 7 bases for V and 5 bases for J; bases not matched to a gene: 10. The germline CDR1 and CDR2 sequences are SGHTA and FQGNSA. CDR3 coding DNA: TGTGCCAGCACCCAGAGGCAGGGAGGGACCGGGGAGCTGTTTTTT. Protein product: CASTQRQGGTGELFF.

The rearrangement uses TRBV7-8 and TRBJ2-3, with TRBD2 identical over 13 bases. The V gene end was trimmed by 5 bases and the J gene end by 3 bases; junction bases not matched to a gene: 17. Germline CDR1 SGHVS, CDR2 FQNEAQ. CDR3 length equals 20 residues. The CDR3 protein is CASSPRGLAGSPSVTDTQYF. DNA for the CDR3: TGTGCCAGCAGCCCCCGGGGACTAGCGGGATCTCCCTCTGTTACAGATACGCAGTATTTT.

This clone was seen once. This rearrangement joins TRBV4-1 to TRBJ1-4, with no clear D. CDR1 and CDR2 (germline): MGHRA, YSYEKL. The CDR3 covers 13 residues. V shed 2 bases and J shed 8 bases, with 9 bases lying between them. The CDR3 region is CASSQTNGEKLFF. CDR3 in DNA: TGCGCCAGCAGCCAAACGAACGGGGAAAAACTGTTTTTT.

The rearrangement joins TRBV2 to TRBJ2-5; maybe TRBD2 (6 bases). This CDR3 region has 14 residues. Trimming cost V 6 bases and J 1 base, with 12 bases left between them. Germline loops: CDR1 SNHLY, CDR2 FYNNEI. The CDR3, as DNA: TGTGCCAGCAGCCGACTAGTCATCCAAGAGACCCAGTACTTC. The encoded protein is CASSRLVIQETQYF.

This chain connects TRBV19 to TRBJ2-2; D is unresolved. V gave up 1 base and J gave up 5 bases, with 14 bases separating them. The germline CDR1 and CDR2 sequences are LNHDA and SQIVND (reference sequence). This CDR3 region has 16 residues. The CDR3 loop is CASSIVVALTTGELFF. CDR3 DNA sequence: TGTGCCAGTAGTATAGTGGTAGCCCTAACAACCGGGGAGCTGTTTTTT.

This rearrangement joins TRBV7-9 to TRBJ1-3; D is ambiguous. Germline V gene data show CDR1 as SEHNR and CDR2 as FQNEAQ (reference sequence). This CDR3 has 15 amino acids. V was pared by 5 bases and J by 0 bases, with 11 bases between. The CDR3 loop reads CASSRAGSSGNTIYF. CDR3 DNA: TGTGCCAGCAGCCGGGCCGGGAGCTCTGGAAACACCATATATTTT.

V gene TRBV10-3 combines with J gene TRBJ2-7; possibly TRBD1 for D (7 bases). CDR1 and CDR2 from the germline V gene are ENHRY and SYGVKD. V shed 3 bases and J shed 0 bases, with 12 bases lying between them. This CDR3 region has 15 residues. CDR3 sequence: CAISERGDSSYEQYF. CDR3 nucleotide sequence: TGTGCCATCAGTGAAAGGGGGGACAGCTCCTACGAGCAGTACTTC.

V is TRBV2 and J is TRBJ1-4, with D perhaps TRBD1 (6 bases). V lost 5 bases, J lost 7 bases, and 17 bases lay in between. Germline-derived CDR1 and CDR2 are SNHLY and FYNNEI. There are 15 residues in the CDR3. The CDR3 loop reads CASSRQDWGSEKLFF. The DNA for the CDR3 is TGTGCCAGCAGTAGACAGGACTGGGGCTCTGAAAAACTGTTTTTT.

The gene calls are TRBV6-1 and TRBJ1-5; 10 nucleotides agree with TRBD1. Germline CDR1 reads MNHNS; CDR2 reads SASEGT. The length of the CDR3 is 16 residues. J was trimmed by 5 bases and V by 4 bases; bases with no gene match: 8. The CDR3 sequence is CASSAGTGVRDQPQHF. CDR3 sequence (DNA): TGTGCCAGCAGTGCCGGGACAGGGGTCCGGGATCAGCCCCAGCATTTT.

The chain recombines TRBV30 with TRBJ2-2; D possibly corresponds to TRBD2 (7 bases). CDR1 and CDR2 (germline): GTSNPN, SVGIG (reference sequence). V was cut by 3 bases and J by 5 bases, with 16 bases left in between. The CDR3 contains 15 residues. CDR3 residues: CAWRVGGLRTGELFF. DNA of the CDR3: TGTGCCTGGAGGGTCGGGGGGCTAAGGACCGGGGAGCTGTTTTTT.

This chain uses TRBV24-1 with TRBJ2-5; 12 bases are a match to TRBD1. Germline V gene data show CDR1 as KGHDR and CDR2 as SFDVKD. The CDR3 is 13 amino acids. V trimming: 9 bases; J trimming: 4 bases; junction bases outside the gene matches: 2. The DNA of the CDR3 is TGTGCCACCGGGACAGGGGGCACAGAGACCCAGTACTTC. Its translation is CATGTGGTETQYF.

This clone was counted a single time. V and J are TRBV5-4 and TRBJ2-3; D is uncertain. The ends were cut back, 2 bases at V and 1 base at J, with 5 bases in the middle. The CDR3 totals 13 residues. Germline V gene lookup returns CDR1 SGHNT and CDR2 YYREEE (reference sequence). DNA for the CDR3: TGTGCCAGCAGCTTACTACGCACAGATACGCAGTATTTT. Amino acid sequence: CASSLLRTDTQYF.

The chain carries TRBV7-6 and TRBJ1-5; D unresolved. The germline V gene encodes CDR1 SGHVS and CDR2 FNYEAQ. Trimming took 5 bases from V and 4 from J, leaving 21 bases between them. The CDR3 loop spans 17 amino acids. As DNA, the CDR3 is TGTGCCAGCAGCCCCCAGATAGGAGGTTTTGGGAATCAGCCCCAGCATTTT. Translating it yields CASSPQIGGFGNQPQHF.